Here is one T cell receptor beta chain with its context. It has no known antigen specificity. This sample is drawn from a study of T cells expressing NK-cell markers (dated by TCRdb to about 2020). Broadly, across the study: In sorted CD3+CD56+NKG2C+, CD3+CD56+NKG2C- and CD3+CD56-NKG2C+ T-cell subsets from several donors, TCR beta-chain repertoires were profiled. Among the eight sequenced donors, only one was HCMV-seronegative, while the other seven were HCMV-seropositive. Randomly selected healthy volunteers, three men and five women, were used as the eight sequenced donors. Libraries were sequenced as 2 x 150 bp reads on Illumina HiSeq 2000/2500, MiSeq or NextSeq. The investigation overall reported the following: In more than five donors, the dominant CD3+CD56+NKG2C+ clonotypes were found to rank among the top 10 CD8+ clonotypes and to make up 1.0-7.0% of CD8+ T cells. Those dominant clonotypes were again the most abundant among CD3+CD56-NKG2C+ cells in a few donors, at roughly 28.3-60.1%. Whether the expanded NKG2C-expressing T cell clones were specific for HCMV antigens was left unclear.

The CDR3 numbers 15 residues from cysteine through phenylalanine. The DNA is unrecorded. Taken from the germline V gene, the CDR1 and CDR2 loops are SGHVS and FQNEAQ. The sequencer listed for this sample is Illumina HiSeq 2000. The TCR beta cDNA libraries were made using 5'RACE template switching, a step that added both a universal primer site and unique molecular identifiers. Priming for cDNA synthesis came from the TCR beta constant segment, and two successive PCR amplification steps followed. In the paper's pipeline: Reads were demultiplexed and grouped by UMI with MIGEC, and clonotypes were assembled and quantified with MiTCR. To remove erroneous sequences, TCR cDNA sequences were retained only when supported by two or more reads. Downstream repertoire analysis used the tcR package, and clonotypes were matched across fractions by CDR3 nucleotide sequence plus V segment. Antigen specificity was annotated against VDJdb with VDJmatch, allowing one amino acid substitution in CDR3. With the reads reprocessed by TCRdb, a single entry stands for each CDR3 protein sequence and no DNA is reported. The V and J calls here are based on TCRdb, not the publication. The table for this sample shows some 390,000 distinct CDR3 sequences. The ten biggest clones cover around a tenth of the sample.

A commercial ELISA kit detecting HCMV-specific IgG in serum was used to determine HCMV serostatus. Ficoll density gradient centrifugation was used to isolate peripheral blood mononuclear cells from blood. The clonotype was recovered from a woman aged 45-65 years in good health. Donor details come from another sample of the same person, matched by shared clones. What was sequenced was blood T cells: a sorted CD56 or NKG2C T cell subset, CD4+ or CD8+ T cells, or bulk PBMC T cells (not recorded which). The chain was built from TRBV7-8 and TRBJ2-3; TCRdb's D call of TRBD1 is untestable without DNA. CDR3 loop: CASSLAVRVVDTQYF. Full variable domain (CDR3 extended with the reference TRBV7-8 and TRBJ2-3 proteins): GAGVSQSPRYKVAKRGQDVALRCDPISGHVSLFWYQQALGQGPEFLTYFQNEAQLDKSGLPSDRFFAERPEGSVSTLKIQRTQQEDSAVYLCASSLAVRVVDTQYFGPGTRLTVL.